This TCR beta chain was retrieved from a study of blood T cell repertoires in COVID-19. Study background: PBMCs, B-cell-depleted T cells, or T cells were the source of the cDNA or gDNA that made up the material.

Sequencing was performed with immunoSEQ multiplex PCR; in TCRdb, only in-frame clones are kept and a portion is missing. This table has 150,000 to 200,000 clones, 83% appearing once. Enrollment of patients from Seattle took place during active infection, with longitudinal follow-up. Per germline, CDR1 DFQATT and CDR2 SNEGSKA (reference sequence). CDR3 length equals 12 residues. V was clipped by 3 bases and J by 5 bases; unmatched bases: 1. This clonotype was sampled from a woman between 70 and 85 years old with COVID-19, enrolled during active disease. The V gene is TRBV20-1, the J gene TRBJ2-1; 7 nucleotides match TRBD1. Material for sequencing was peripheral blood. Written as DNA, the CDR3 is TGCAGTGCTAGTGACAGGGACAATGAGCAGTTCTTC. Residues: CSASDRDNEQFF.